This TCR beta chain was sequenced during a study of CD8+CD57+ T cells in acquired aplastic anemia (dated by TCRdb to between 2017 and 2018). At the level of the whole study: Extracted DNA from sorted CD4+ and CD8+ cells averaged approximately 3.4 ug, ranging from roughly 0.17 to 30 ug. Healthy donor samples averaged about 9.8 million reads for CD4+ and under 12 million for CD8+ cells.

This clonotype was observed a few times. Which antigen it targets is not known. A junction end diverges from the germline sequence, so it may reflect a read error. On the study overall, not on this receptor specifically: CD8+ Simpson's diversity did not differ significantly between patients and healthy controls (P=0.060). About 30 CD8+ CDR3 sequences were found to be shared between patients and controls, but these sequences appeared to be highly expressed in patients and within the immunodominant clones of the patients.

TCR beta VDJ combination and CDR3 sequence profiling used genomic DNA as the template. An Illumina HiSeq 2000 was used for TCR repertoire sequencing. Under the source paper's analysis protocol: Repertoires were assessed using TRBV/TRBJ rearrangement plots, CDR3 size and DJ length profiles, and Simpson's diversity index. The most abundant DNA sequence in the deep sequencing data was defined as the immunodominant clone. CDR3 amino acid sequences were checked for sharing between subjects and were compared against published repertoires and the VDJdb database. The public reads were reprocessed in TCRdb via fastp at Q25 and MiXCR, keeping in-frame beta chains. One record per CDR3 amino acid sequence lists the most common genes and DNA. These V and J calls originate from TCRdb's pipeline instead of the authors' own analysis. This sample holds some 410,000 distinct CDR3 sequences; around 68% were observed only once. The top ten clonotypes cover more than 3.5% of the sample.

TCR repertoires of sorted CD4+ and CD8+ blood T cells from severe aplastic anemia patients and healthy subjects were deep-sequenced in the study. Ficoll-Paque density gradient centrifugation was used to isolate peripheral blood mononuclear cells. Before DNA extraction, CD4+ and CD8+ T cells were sorted with FACS or magnetic beads. As encoded in the germline V gene, CDR1 is MNHNS while CDR2 is SASEGT. The CDR3 starts with the cysteine, ends with the phenylalanine, and has 15 residues. Only the CDR3 portion is preserved as DNA: 45 bases, with reading frame beginning at the first base. This sequence was found in a human donor in good health, serving as a control. The V gene is TRBV6-1 and the J gene is TRBJ2-3; TRBD2 fits 8 bases in the junction. The sequenced material came from sorted CD4+, CD8+, or CD8+CD57+ T cells (not recorded which) from PBMCs. The sequenced DNA is TGTGCCATCAGTGGGGGACTAGACACGAAAGATACGCAGTATTTT. Its amino acids are CAISGGLDTKDTQYF.